The 10 T cell receptor beta chains below were found in one sample sequenced in a study of control samples from healthy donors and cancer patients. Generated by immunoSEQ multiplex PCR, the TCRdb table keeps only in-frame clones and is missing some. The sample holds 99,000 or so clones; 82% are singletons and the top ten take about 2%. Sequencing was carried out using blood. The receptors come from a man in his sixties in good health.

The gene calls are TRBV7-9 and TRBJ2-7, with D unresolved. Trimming took 1 base from V and 2 from J, leaving 6 bases between them. Germline V lookup: CDR1 SEHNR, CDR2 FQNEAQ (reference sequence). The CDR3 totals 13 residues. CDR3 loop: CASSLGITYEQYF. The CDR3 nucleotides read TGTGCCAGCAGCTTAGGGATCACCTACGAGCAGTACTTC.

The gene calls are TRBV27 and TRBJ2-6; D perhaps matches TRBD1 (6 bases). CDR3 size: 15 residues. The V gene's germline CDR1 is MNHEY and CDR2 SMNVEV (reference sequence). Trimming took off 5 bases at V and 2 bases at J, with 10 bases between the two ends. Here the CDR3 reads CASSPGQAGANVLTF. DNA for the CDR3: TGTGCCAGCAGTCCGGGACAAGCTGGGGCCAACGTCCTGACTTTC.

J is TRBJ1-1 and V is TRBV13; TRBD1 is a possible D gene (6 bases). Germline V lookup: CDR1 PRHDT, CDR2 FYEKMQ (reference sequence). Trimming took off 5 bases at V and 1 base at J, with 8 bases between the two ends. The CDR3 covers 13 residues. The CDR3 spells CASSPGQNTEAFF. The DNA of the CDR3 is TGTGCCAGCAGCCCGGGACAGAACACTGAAGCTTTCTTT.

The rearrangement uses TRBV7-9 and TRBJ2-7, with TRBD1 as a possible D gene (6 bases). The germline gives CDR1 SEHNR, CDR2 FQNEAQ (reference sequence). With 8 bases removed from V and 2 bases from J, the gap between germline ends came to 13 bases. The CDR3 sequence is 13 residues long. CDR3 amino acids: CASGQWGTYEQYF. The CDR3 bases are TGTGCCAGCGGACAGTGGGGAACCTACGAGCAGTACTTC.

The chain uses TRBV6-5 and TRBJ2-2, with a weak D call TRBD2 (5 bases). The V and J ends lost 5 bases and 6 bases respectively, with 13 bases between them. Per the germline V gene, CDR1 is MNHEY and CDR2 is SVGAGI. The CDR3 spans 14 residues. CDR3 nucleotide sequence: TGTGCCAGCAGTAGACCCTACGGGGCCGGGGAGCTGTTTTTT. Protein sequence: CASSRPYGAGELFF.

The rearrangement joins TRBV7-2 to TRBJ2-1; 12 nucleotides match TRBD2. Germline V gives CDR1 SGHTA, CDR2 FQGNSA. Unmatched junction bases numbered 15, after V lost 5 bases and J lost 10 bases. There are 17 residues in the CDR3. CDR3 in amino acids: CASSAQGLAGLAEEQFF. The CDR3 DNA sequence: TGTGCCAGCAGCGCACAGGGACTAGCGGGCCTCGCGGAAGAGCAGTTCTTC.

This sequence joins TRBV21-1 and TRBJ2-3. TRBV21-1 is shown as a pseudogene. CDR3 length: 16 amino acids. CDR3: CASSKARGRSADTQYF. In DNA, the CDR3 is TGTGCCAGCAGCAAAGCCCGGGGGCGATCTGCAGATACGCAGTATTTT.

V usage is TRBV10-3 and J usage is TRBJ1-2; no firm D call. V lost 10 bases, J lost 5 bases, and 11 bases lay in between. The CDR3 loop spans 11 amino acids. CDR1 ENHRY and CDR2 SYGVKD come from the germline V gene. The CDR3 reads CATPAAYGYTF. The DNA of the CDR3 is TGTGCCACCCCCGCGGCTTATGGCTACACCTTC.

The rearrangement joins TRBV18 to TRBJ2-5; 7 nucleotides align to TRBD1. J was trimmed by 4 bases and V by 6 bases; bases with no gene match: 11. In germline, CDR1 is KGHSH, CDR2 LQKENI. This CDR3 has 15 residues. DNA for the CDR3: TGTGCCAGCTCTCGTGAGGGGGCCCAGAGAGAGACCCAGTACTTC. Residues: CASSREGAQRETQYF. The variable domain in full, with the rest retrieved from reference TRBV18 and TRBJ2-5, is NAGVMQNPRHLVRRRGQEARLRCSPMKGHSHVYWYRQLPEEGLKFMVYLQKENIIDESGMPKERFSAEFPKEGPSILRIQQVVRGDSAAYFCASSREGAQRETQYFGPGTRLLVL.

The J gene is TRBJ2-7, the V gene TRBV30; D is undetermined. Germline CDR1 reads GTSNPN; CDR2 reads SVGIG (reference sequence). Between the trimmed V and J ends, which lost 4 bases and 0 bases, there was a span of 7 bases. The CDR3 sequence is 12 residues long. Written as DNA, the CDR3 is TGTGCCTGGAAAGGCGGCTCCTACGAGCAGTACTTC. It encodes CAWKGGSYEQYF.